This T cell receptor (beta chain) was obtained from a study of Ad26.COV2.S vaccination and SARS-CoV-2 variants. Study context: Ad26.COV2.S given intramuscularly, once or twice 56 days apart.

The V and J ends lost 6 bases and 3 bases, in that order; junction bases with no gene match: 9. CDR3 size: 15 residues. CDR1 is MNHEY, CDR2 SMNVEV, per germline (reference sequence). Produced via immunoSEQ multiplex PCR; TCRdb's table is partial and in-frame only. The data contain around 300,000 clones, less than 90% of them seen just once; the ten biggest clones take up approximately 5.9%. Study-wide points: Substantial breadth was reported for post-vaccination spike-specific CD8+ and CD4+ T cells. While placebo recipients had lower spike-specific TCR breadth, vaccine recipients had more. The TCR breadth and depth analyses may have understated or missed part of the total T cell responses.

Points on this clone: Antigen unknown.

Treatment in this sample: around 19 received Ad26.COV2.S at low or high dose, single or two shots; 5 received placebo; per-sample allocation not given. Samples analyzed were those drawn on day 63 after the first vaccine or placebo injection. The source was peripheral blood, collected in a trial of Ad26.COV2.S vaccine versus placebo. This chain links TRBV27 with TRBJ1-1; 8 bases agree with TRBD1. The clonotype originates from a person aged 18-60 years who received the Ad26.COV2.S COVID-19 vaccine or a placebo. The CDR3 nucleotides are TGTGCCAGCAGCCAACAGACAGGGGTGTACACTGAAGCTTTCTTT. Translated: CASSQQTGVYTEAFF.